The rows below give T cell receptor beta chains drawn from one sample of a study of cytomegalovirus exposure and HLA in healthy donors. Assay: immunoSEQ multiplex PCR; the TCRdb copy retains only in-frame clones and omits some. The sample contains fewer than 250,000 clones, roughly 80% of which appear only once. The sequencing input was PBMCs. These TCRs come from a man aged 35 to 55 in good health and CMV-seropositive. Both conserved end residues are part of each CDR3. Expanded clones get a size class; other rows say once, few or many, or leave the size out.

>TRBJ2-3|TRBV7-6|-
CASSLAPADTQYF
>TRBJ1-5|TRBV7-9|-
CAVGGGTWPQHF
>TRBJ2-7|TRBV5-1|few
CASSLAVSLGRDSGSYEQYF
>TRBJ1-2|TRBV4-3|-
CASSPLLDSRYGYTF
>TRBJ2-7|TRBV7-8|-
CASSYGQDRSYEQYF
>TRBJ1-2|TRBV2|-
CASSEAGGQYDGYTF
>TRBJ2-5|TRBV11-2|-
CASSLGGTYDETQYF
>TRBJ2-5|TRBV28|-
CASSFTTPTQGGQYF
>TRBJ1-1|TRBV5-1|-
CASSPGDRGFTEAFF
>TRBJ1-6|TRBV5-1|-
CASSLDLGQQNSPLHF
>TRBJ2-3|TRBV7-6|-
CASSSIAARTDTQYF
>TRBJ1-1|TRBV5-3|-
CARSDTGTGAEAFF
>TRBJ2-1|TRBV7-9|-
CASSNLDRGPYNEQFF
>TRBJ2-5|TRBV28|-
CATHRQGSGETQYF
>TRBJ2-5|TRBV2|-
CASIPGASYGTQYF
>TRBJ2-5|TRBV15|-
CATSRPGVTQYF
>TRBJ2-7|TRBV5-6|few
CASNKGGREQYF
>TRBJ2-7|TRBV28|once
CASGTTGEGFSYEQYF
>TRBJ2-7|TRBV19|-
CASSGLYEQYF
>TRBJ2-3|TRBV5-1|-
CASSRRTSGRFTDTQYF
>TRBJ2-7|TRBV7-2|once
CASSSGVAGVYEQYF